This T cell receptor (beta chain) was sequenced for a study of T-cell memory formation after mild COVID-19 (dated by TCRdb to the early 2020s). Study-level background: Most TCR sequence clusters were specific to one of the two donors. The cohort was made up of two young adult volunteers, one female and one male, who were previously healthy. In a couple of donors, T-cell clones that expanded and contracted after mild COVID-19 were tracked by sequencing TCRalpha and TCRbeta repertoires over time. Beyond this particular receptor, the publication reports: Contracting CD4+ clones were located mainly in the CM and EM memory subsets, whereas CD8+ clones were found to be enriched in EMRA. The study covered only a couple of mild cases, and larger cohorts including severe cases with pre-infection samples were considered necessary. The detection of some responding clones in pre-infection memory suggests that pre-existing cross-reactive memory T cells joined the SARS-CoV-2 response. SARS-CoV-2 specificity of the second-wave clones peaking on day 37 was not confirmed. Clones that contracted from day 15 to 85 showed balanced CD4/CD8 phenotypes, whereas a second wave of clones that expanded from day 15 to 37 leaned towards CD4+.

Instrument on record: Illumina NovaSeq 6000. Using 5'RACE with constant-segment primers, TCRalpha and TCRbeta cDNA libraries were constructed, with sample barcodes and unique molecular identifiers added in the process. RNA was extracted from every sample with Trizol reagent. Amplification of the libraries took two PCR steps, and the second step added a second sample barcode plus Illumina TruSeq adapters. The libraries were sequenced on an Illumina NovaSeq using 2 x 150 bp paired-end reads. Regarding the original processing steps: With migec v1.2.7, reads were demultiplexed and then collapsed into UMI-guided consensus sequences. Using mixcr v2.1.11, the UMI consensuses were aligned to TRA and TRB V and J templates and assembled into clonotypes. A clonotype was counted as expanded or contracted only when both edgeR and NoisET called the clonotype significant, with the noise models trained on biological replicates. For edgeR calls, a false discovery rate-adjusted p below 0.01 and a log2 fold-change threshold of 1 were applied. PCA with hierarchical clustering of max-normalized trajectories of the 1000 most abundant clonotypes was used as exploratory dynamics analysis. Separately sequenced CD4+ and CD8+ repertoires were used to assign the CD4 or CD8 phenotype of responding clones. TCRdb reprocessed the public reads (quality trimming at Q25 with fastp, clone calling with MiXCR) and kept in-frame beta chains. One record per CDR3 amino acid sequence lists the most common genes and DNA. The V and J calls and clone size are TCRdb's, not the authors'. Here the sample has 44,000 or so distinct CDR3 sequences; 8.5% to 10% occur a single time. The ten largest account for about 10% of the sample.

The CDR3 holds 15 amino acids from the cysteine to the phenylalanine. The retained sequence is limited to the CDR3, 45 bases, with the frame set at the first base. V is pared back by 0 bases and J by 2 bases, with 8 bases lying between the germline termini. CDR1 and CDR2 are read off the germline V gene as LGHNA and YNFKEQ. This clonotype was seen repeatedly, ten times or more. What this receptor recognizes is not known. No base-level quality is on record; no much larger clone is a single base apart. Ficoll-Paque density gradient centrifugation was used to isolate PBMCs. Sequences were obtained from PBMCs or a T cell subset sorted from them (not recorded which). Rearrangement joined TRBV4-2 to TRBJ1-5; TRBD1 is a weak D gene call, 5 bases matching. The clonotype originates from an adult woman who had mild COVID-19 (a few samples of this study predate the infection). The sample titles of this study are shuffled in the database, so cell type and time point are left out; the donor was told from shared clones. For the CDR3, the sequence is CASSQERGGNQPQHF. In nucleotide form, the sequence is TGTGCCAGCAGCCAAGAACGGGGCGGCAATCAGCCCCAGCATTTT.